This TCR beta chain was documented in a study of blood T cell repertoires in COVID-19. Study at large: PBMCs, B-cell-depleted T cells, or T cells provided the cDNA or gDNA that made up the material.

The CDR3 totals 16 residues. Trimming shortened V by 2 bases and J by 4 bases, and 14 bases separated the two germline ends. Per germline, CDR1 KGHSH and CDR2 LQKENI. Residents of about 25 US areas, aged 18 to 89 years, made up the participants. Original data processing: Reference gene primers were amplified, and this amplification served to estimate nucleated cell counts. The data were produced by immunoSEQ multiplex PCR, yet TCRdb's version contains in-frame clones alone and is incomplete. The V and J calls and clone size were taken over from that table, and D and trimming were inferred from the DNA. The repertoire includes under 350,000 clones, 80% to 90% of them detected once, and roughly 4% sits in the top ten.

This sequence was found in a woman aged 40 to 50 with acute COVID-19. The chain carries TRBV18 and TRBJ2-2, with D possibly matching TRBD1 (5 bases). Sequenced: PBMCs or T cells enriched from blood (not recorded which). The CDR3 loop reads CASSPSGKVTTGELFF. The CDR3 DNA is TGTGCCAGCTCACCATCAGGGAAAGTCACCACCGGGGAGCTGTTTTTT.